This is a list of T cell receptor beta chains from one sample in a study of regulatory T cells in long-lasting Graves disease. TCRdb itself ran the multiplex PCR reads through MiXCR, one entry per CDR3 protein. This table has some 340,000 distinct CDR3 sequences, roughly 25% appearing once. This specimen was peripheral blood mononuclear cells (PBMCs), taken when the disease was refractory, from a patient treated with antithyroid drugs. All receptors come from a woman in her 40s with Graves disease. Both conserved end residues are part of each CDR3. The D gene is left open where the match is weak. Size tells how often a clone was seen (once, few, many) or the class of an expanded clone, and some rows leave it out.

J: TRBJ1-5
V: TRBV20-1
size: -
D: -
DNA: TGCAGTGCTAGAGATCGGGAAGACTCCTGGGGCAATCAGCCCCAGCATTTT
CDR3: CSARDREDSWGNQPQHF

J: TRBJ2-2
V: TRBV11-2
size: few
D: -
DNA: TGTGCCAGCAGCTTATATTCCGGGGAGCTGTTTTTT
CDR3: CASSLYSGELFF

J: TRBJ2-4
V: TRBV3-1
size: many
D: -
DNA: TGTGCCAGCAGCCTCCCGGGAAGTGACATTCAGTACTTC
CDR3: CASSLPGSDIQYF

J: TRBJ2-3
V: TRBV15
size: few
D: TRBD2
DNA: TGTGCCACCAGGACCGGGACTAGCGACACAGATACGCAGTATTTT
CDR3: CATRTGTSDTDTQYF

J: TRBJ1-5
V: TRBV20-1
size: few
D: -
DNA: TGCAGTGCTAGAGACGTTTTGGGGACCGTGGGGAATCAGCCCCAGCATTTT
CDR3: CSARDVLGTVGNQPQHF

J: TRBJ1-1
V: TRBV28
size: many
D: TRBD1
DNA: TGTGCCAGCAGTTGGGCGAGGACAGGGATGCGCACTGAAGCTTTCTTT
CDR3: CASSWARTGMRTEAFF

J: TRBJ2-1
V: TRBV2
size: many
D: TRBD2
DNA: TGTGCCAGTAACCGCGGGACTAGTGCCCATGAGCAGTTCTTC
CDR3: CASNRGTSAHEQFF

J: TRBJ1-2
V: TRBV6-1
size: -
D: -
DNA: TGTGCCAGCAGTCCCTACGTTAAAGGGGAGCCTGCAGATGGCTACACCTTC
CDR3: CASSPYVKGEPADGYTF

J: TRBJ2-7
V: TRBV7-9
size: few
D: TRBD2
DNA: TGTGCCAGCAGCCAAGGGACTAGTCTCGCCTCCTACGAGCAGTACTTC
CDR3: CASSQGTSLASYEQYF

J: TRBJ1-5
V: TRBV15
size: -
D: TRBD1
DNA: TGTGCCACCAGCGGGGGACAGGGGGGCAATCAGCCCCAGCATTTT
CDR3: CATSGGQGGNQPQHF

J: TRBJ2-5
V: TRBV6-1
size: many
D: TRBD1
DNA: TGTGCCAGCAGTCTACAGGGGGCGGGCACCCCAGCTGAGACCCAGTACTTC
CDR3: CASSLQGAGTPAETQYF

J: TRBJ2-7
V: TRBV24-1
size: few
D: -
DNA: TGTGCCACCAGTGATTCGCCCGGGACAAGAAGCTCCTACGAGCAGTACTTC
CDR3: CATSDSPGTRSSYEQYF

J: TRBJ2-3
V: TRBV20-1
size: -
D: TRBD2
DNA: TGCAGTGCTACCGGGACTAGATCAGATACGCAGTATTTT
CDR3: CSATGTRSDTQYF

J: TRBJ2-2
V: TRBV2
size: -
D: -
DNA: TGTGCCAGCAGTGAAGGCACAGGCCGTAGCGGGGAGCTGTTTTTT
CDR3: CASSEGTGRSGELFF

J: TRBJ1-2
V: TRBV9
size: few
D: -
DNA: TGTGCCAGCAGCGTAGCTCCGGAGGAATACTATGGCTACACCTTC
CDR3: CASSVAPEEYYGYTF

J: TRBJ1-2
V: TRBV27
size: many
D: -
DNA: TGTGCCAGCACCCTCCATTCCAGGCAGGGGTATCACTATGGCTACACCTTC
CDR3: CASTLHSRQGYHYGYTF

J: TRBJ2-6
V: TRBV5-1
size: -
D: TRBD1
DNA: TGCGCCAGCAGACGGGACAGAGGTTCTGGGGCCAACGTCCTGACTTTC
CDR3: CASRRDRGSGANVLTF

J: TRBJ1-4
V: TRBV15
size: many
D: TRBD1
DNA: TGTGCCACCAGCAGAGAAACCATCGACAGGGGAAGTGAAAAACTGTTTTTT
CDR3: CATSRETIDRGSEKLFF

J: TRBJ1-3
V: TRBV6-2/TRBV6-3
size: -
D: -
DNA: TGTGCCAGCAGACGAGACGGGGCACATACTGGAAACACCATATATTTT
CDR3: CASRRDGAHTGNTIYF

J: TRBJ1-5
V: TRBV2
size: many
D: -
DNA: TGTGCCAGCAGTGAAGCCTGGGGGGAACAGCCCCAGCATTTT
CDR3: CASSEAWGEQPQHF

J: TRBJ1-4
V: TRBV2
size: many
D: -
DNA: TGTGCCAGCAGACCTCTCCCTTTCGGAGAAACTAATGAAAAACTGTTTTTT
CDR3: CASRPLPFGETNEKLFF

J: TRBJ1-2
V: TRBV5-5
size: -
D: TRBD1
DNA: TGTGCCAGCCTTGGGACAGGGAGCTCTGGCTACACCTTC
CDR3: CASLGTGSSGYTF

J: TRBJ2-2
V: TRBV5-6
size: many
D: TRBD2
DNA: TGTGCCAGCAGCTTGGGGACTAGCGGCGCGAACACCGGGGAGCTGTTTTTT
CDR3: CASSLGTSGANTGELFF

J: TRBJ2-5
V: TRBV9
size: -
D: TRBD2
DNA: TGTGCCAGCAGCGCTCCCCAGACTAGCGGGAGGGGGAAAGAGACCCAGTACTTC
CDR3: CASSAPQTSGRGKETQYF

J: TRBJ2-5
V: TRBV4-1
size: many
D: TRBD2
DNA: TGCGCCAGCAGCCAAGAAAGAGGCGGGAGCGGAAAGACCCAGTACTTC
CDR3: CASSQERGGSGKTQYF

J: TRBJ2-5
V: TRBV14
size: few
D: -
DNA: TGTGCCAGCAGCCAAAACACAGGGTTGGAGACCCAGTACTTC
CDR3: CASSQNTGLETQYF

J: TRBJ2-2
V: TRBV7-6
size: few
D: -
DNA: TGTGCCAGCAGCTTAGGGACTCGGAAGCTTTACACCGGGGAGCTGTTTTTT
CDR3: CASSLGTRKLYTGELFF

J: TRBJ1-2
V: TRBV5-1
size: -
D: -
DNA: TGCGCCAGCCACGACGGCATTAACTATGGCTACACCTTC
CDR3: CASHDGINYGYTF

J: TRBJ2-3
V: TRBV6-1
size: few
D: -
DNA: TGTGCCAGCCTAGGCCCGTTCGTGGACCGTCGCCGGGCCACAGATACGCAGTATTTT
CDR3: CASLGPFVDRRRATDTQYF

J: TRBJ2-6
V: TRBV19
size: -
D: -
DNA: TGTGCCAGTAGTATCGCGCTTTCGCCCTCTGGGGCCAACGTCCTGACTTTC
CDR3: CASSIALSPSGANVLTF

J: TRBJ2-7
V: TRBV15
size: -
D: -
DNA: TGTGCCACCAGCAGAGTCGCGGGTAGCTCCTACGAGCAGTACTTC
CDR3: CATSRVAGSSYEQYF

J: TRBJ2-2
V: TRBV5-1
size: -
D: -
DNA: TGCGCCAGCAGCCCGCGGAGGCCCTTGGACACCGGGGAGCTGTTTTTT
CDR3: CASSPRRPLDTGELFF

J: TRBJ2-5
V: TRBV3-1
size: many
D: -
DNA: TGTGCCAGCAGCCAGGGGGATTTGGAGACCCAGTACTTC
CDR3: CASSQGDLETQYF

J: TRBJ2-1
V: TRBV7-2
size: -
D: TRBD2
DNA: TGTGCCAGCAGCCCAAATCGGGAGGGTGGGCAGTTCTTC
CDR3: CASSPNREGGQFF

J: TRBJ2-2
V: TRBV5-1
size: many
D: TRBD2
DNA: TGTGCCAGCAGCTTAGCGGGGAACACCGGGGAGCTGTTTTTT
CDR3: CASSLAGNTGELFF

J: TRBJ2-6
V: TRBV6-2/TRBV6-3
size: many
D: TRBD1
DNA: TGTGCCAGCAGTGGACAGGGTGGGGCCAACGTCCTGACTTTC
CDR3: CASSGQGGANVLTF

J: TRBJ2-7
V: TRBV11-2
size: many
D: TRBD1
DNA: TGTGCCAGCAGCCAAGTAGGGACAGGGTCCCACGAGCAGTACTTC
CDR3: CASSQVGTGSHEQYF

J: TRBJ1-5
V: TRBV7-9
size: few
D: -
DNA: TGTGCCAGCAGCTTAGCGCCTCAGCCCCAGCATTTT
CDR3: CASSLAPQPQHF

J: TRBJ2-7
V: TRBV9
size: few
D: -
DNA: TGTGCCAGCAGCGAGGGCGCATCCTACGAGCAGTACTTC
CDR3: CASSEGASYEQYF

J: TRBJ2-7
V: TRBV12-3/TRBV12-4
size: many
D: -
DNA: TGTGCCAGCACCCATACTTCCTACGAGCAGTACTTC
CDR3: CASTHTSYEQYF

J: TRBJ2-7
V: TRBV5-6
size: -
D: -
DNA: TGTGCCAGCAGCTTGGTCCCGGGGTGCGAGCAGTACTTC
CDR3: CASSLVPGCEQYF

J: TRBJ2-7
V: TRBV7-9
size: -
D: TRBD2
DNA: TGTGCCAGCAGCCAACTTAGCGGGACTCCCTTCTACGAGCAGTACTTC
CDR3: CASSQLSGTPFYEQYF